This T cell receptor (beta chain) was captured in a study of blood T cell repertoires in COVID-19. Study as a whole: Sites across the United States, Italy and Spain contributed samples from acute and convalescent COVID-19. Sample material is recorded as cDNA or gDNA derived from T cells, B-cell-depleted T cells, or PBMCs.

This CDR3 is built from 18 residues. The V and J ends lost 5 bases and 0 bases respectively, with 20 bases between them. Per germline, CDR1 MNHNY and CDR2 SVGAGI (reference sequence). Per the original data handling: Estimation of nucleated cell counts was performed using reference gene primer amplification. Profiled with immunoSEQ multiplex PCR; TCRdb holds only in-frame clones, not every one. The V and J calls and clone size come from that table; D and trimming were worked out from the DNA. The data contain roughly 200,000 clones, roughly four fifths of them seen just once; the ten biggest clones take up 1.5%.

This clonotype was obtained from a human donor in a cohort sampled during active COVID-19. The chain links TRBV6-6 to TRBJ1-3, with a tentative D call TRBD1 (6 bases). The sample consisted of peripheral blood. The CDR3 DNA follows: TGTGCCAGCAGTCCAACAGGACAGACAAGAAGCTCTGGAAACACCATATATTTT. Its protein is CASSPTGQTRSSGNTIYF.